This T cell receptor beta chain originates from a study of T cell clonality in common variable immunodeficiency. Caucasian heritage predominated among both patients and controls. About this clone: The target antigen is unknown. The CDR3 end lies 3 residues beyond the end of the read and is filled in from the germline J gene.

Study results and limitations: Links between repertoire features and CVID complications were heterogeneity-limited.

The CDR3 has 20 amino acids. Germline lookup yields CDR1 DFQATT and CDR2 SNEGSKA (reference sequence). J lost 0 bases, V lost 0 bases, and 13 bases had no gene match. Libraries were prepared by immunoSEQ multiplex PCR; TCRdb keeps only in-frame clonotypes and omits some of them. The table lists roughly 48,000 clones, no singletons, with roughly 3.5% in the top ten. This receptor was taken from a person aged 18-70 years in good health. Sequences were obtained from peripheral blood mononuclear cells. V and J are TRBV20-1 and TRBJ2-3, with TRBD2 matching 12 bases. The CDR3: CSARDLGLAGGAISTDTQYF. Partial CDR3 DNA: TGCAGTGCTAGAGATCTAGGTCTAGCGGGAGGGGCGATTAGCACAGATACG.